This T cell receptor beta chain is from a study of T cell repertoires in cytomegalovirus infection. Overall study: Indications came from public TCR beta signatures; they pointed to CMV infection and to a matching HLA type. Findings of the study overall: HLA-C-restricted CMV clonotypes gave the most frequent clonotype in two of eight donors. Summed frequency of shared TCR beta families picked out CMV carriers who also had the relevant HLA.

From germline, CDR1 is MNHGY and CDR2 SAAAGT. The CDR3 consists of 15 residues. V was trimmed by 5 bases and J by 4 bases, leaving 17 bases between them. As regards this clonotype: Its antigen is unidentified. A much larger clone lies one base from this, so it may be a read error.

In TCRdb, the reads were re-called with MiXCR into one record per CDR3 protein. The table includes roughly 500,000 distinct CDR3 sequences, roughly 12% detected once. The source material was PBMCs. The chain joins TRBV6-8 to TRBJ2-5; D possibly corresponds to TRBD2 (5 bases). This TCR came from a human donor in good health (CMV status not recorded). Some clones in this sample may be carry-over from other donors' samples. CDR3 in DNA: TGTGCCAGCAGTCCGACGGGAAGGGCAGGAGAGACCCAGTACTTC. Its protein product is CASSPTGRAGETQYF.